The 19 T cell receptor beta chains listed next were all sequenced from one sample in a study of T cell clonality in common variable immunodeficiency. The study, taken as a whole, reports: Fewer deletions and N-nucleotide insertions were reportedly seen in common variable immunodeficiency TCR beta sequences.

These receptors' antigens are unknown. The assay was immunoSEQ multiplex PCR, and TCRdb's table has in-frame clones only and misses some. The sample presents around 13,000 clones, none singletons. The sequenced material came from peripheral blood mononuclear cells. The source of these receptors is a human donor with common variable immunodeficiency.

This clone was recorded a few times. The read terminates 3 residues ahead of where the CDR3 ends, so the germline J gene completes it. The chain has TRBV7-2 and TRBJ2-7; no reliable D call. V lost 5 bases to trimming and J lost 3 bases, with 14 bases between them. This CDR3 comprises 14 residues. From germline, CDR1 is SGHTA and CDR2 FQGNSA. This CDR3 reads CASSQSLTHYEQYF. The covered CDR3 bases are TGTGCCAGCAGCCAGAGTCTCACCCACTACGAG.

This clone has more than one count but fewer than ten. The read stops 3 residues short of the end of the CDR3; the missing end is completed from the germline J gene. The V gene is TRBV7-9, the J gene TRBJ2-7; the match to TRBD1 covers 7 bases. V shed 4 bases, J shed 1 base, and the junction held 7 bases outside the gene matches. In germline, CDR1 is SEHNR, CDR2 FQNEAQ (reference sequence). The CDR3 loop spans 15 amino acids. CDR3 region: CASSSDRAYSYEQYF. The sequenced part of the CDR3 DNA is TGTGCCAGCAGCTCAGACAGGGCATATTCCTACGAG.

This clone was detected a few times. The read gets to within 3 residues of the CDR3 end, and the germline J gene fills in the rest. The chain carries TRBV7-9 and TRBJ2-1, with D perhaps matching TRBD2 (5 bases). V was shortened by 5 bases and J by 7 bases, with 18 bases between the two germline ends. Germline CDR1 reads SEHNR; CDR2 reads FQNEAQ (reference sequence). The CDR3 has 15 residues. The sequenced part of the CDR3 DNA is TGTGCCAGCAGCGCGCTAGCCCCTCCGGGGAATGAG. Its protein is CASSALAPPGNE. The whole CDR3 reads CASSALAPPGNEQFF.

Partial CDR3 DNA: TGTGCCAGCTCCCGCGGAGGCTCCTACGAG. Translation: CASSRGGSYE. The CDR3 reads in full as CASSRGGSYEQYF. The chain combines TRBV18 with TRBJ2-7; D may be TRBD2 (5 bases). The read falls 3 residues short of the CDR3 end, and the missing part is taken from the germline J gene. This CDR3 region has 13 residues. V lost 6 bases and J lost 0, with 9 bases in between. CDR1 is KGHSH, CDR2 LQKENI, per germline.

This clone was seen a handful of times. The sequence runs out 3 residues before the end of the CDR3; the remainder is reconstructed from the germline J gene. The V call is TRBV18, the J call TRBJ1-2; TRBD1 matches 8 bases. The germline V gene encodes CDR1 KGHSH and CDR2 LQKENI. The CDR3 sequence is 15 residues long. CDR3 DNA (partial): TGTGCCAGCTCAGGTCCGGGACAGGCTCAAGAGGGC. This encodes CASSGPGQAQEG. The entire CDR3 protein is CASSGPGQAQEGYTF.

This clone is judged medium-sized. Sequencing ends 3 residues short of the CDR3 end; the germline J gene provides the rest. This chain connects TRBV5-5 to TRBJ2-4, with a tentative D call TRBD1 (6 bases). The V end lost 5 bases, the J end lost 6 bases, and 12 bases lay between the germline ends. From germline, CDR1 is SGHKS and CDR2 YYEKEE (reference sequence). CDR3 length: 13 amino acids. CDR3 residues: CASRNRVSNIQYF. CDR3 bases read: TGTGCCAGCAGAAACAGGGTTTCAAACATT.

Points on this clone: The read halts 3 residues ahead of the CDR3 end, with the missing end drawn from the germline J gene. This chain links TRBV7-8 with TRBJ2-7; D might be TRBD1 (5 bases). Between the trimmed V and J ends, which lost 2 bases and 3 bases, there was a span of 14 bases. The CDR3 is 15 residues long. Germline-derived CDR1 and CDR2 are SGHVS and FQNEAQ. CDR3 bases read: TGTGCCAGCAGCTTACAGGGTCGTCCCTACTACGAG. This codes for CASSLQGRPYYE. The whole CDR3 sequence is CASSLQGRPYYEQYF.

The table lists this clone with a few counts. The sequenced fragment ends 3 residues before the CDR3 boundary, so the rest is inferred from the germline J gene. The rearrangement joins TRBV18 to TRBJ2-2; D remains unclear. CDR3 size: 14 residues. Germline V lookup: CDR1 KGHSH, CDR2 LQKENI. V was pared by 6 bases and J by 3 bases, with 11 bases between. The part of the CDR3 DNA that was read is TGTGCCAGCTCCCCCGGCGGAGACACCGGGGAG. Translating gives CASSPGGDTGE. The entire CDR3 protein is CASSPGGDTGELFF.

This clone came up a few times. The DNA ends 3 residues before the CDR3 does, and the rest of the CDR3 is filled in from the germline J gene. The V gene is TRBV18, the J gene TRBJ1-6; D may be TRBD1 (5 bases). V was shortened by 6 bases and J by 9 bases, with 12 bases between the two germline ends. The CDR3 is 13 amino acids. The V gene's germline CDR1 is KGHSH and CDR2 LQKENI. CDR3 in amino acids: CASSSRVFSPLHF. Incomplete CDR3 DNA: TGTGCCAGCTCTTCCAGGGTATTTTCACCC.

About this clone: The read terminates 3 residues before the CDR3 end, so the remaining end is supplied by the germline J gene. The chain joins TRBV19 to TRBJ2-3; no definite D call. Trimming pared 5 bases from V and 6 bases from J, leaving 12 bases between. Germline V lookup: CDR1 LNHDA, CDR2 SQIVND (reference sequence). The CDR3 totals 13 residues. Incomplete CDR3 DNA: TGTGCCAGTAGTGAAAGGGTCTCTGATACG. It codes for CASSERVSDT. In full, the CDR3 is CASSERVSDTQYF.

On this clone itself: The CDR3 extends 3 residues past the end of the read, so its final part is completed from the germline J gene. The chain joins TRBV7-2 to TRBJ2-7; tentatively, D is TRBD1 (5 bases). V was trimmed by 5 bases and J by 0 bases, leaving 11 bases between them. CDR1 and CDR2 from the germline V gene are SGHTA and FQGNSA. This CDR3 has 14 residues. The CDR3 protein is CASSNDSNSYEQYF. The sequenced part of the CDR3 DNA is TGTGCCAGCAGCAACGACAGCAACTCCTACGAG. Variable domain in full (rest from reference TRBV7-2 and TRBJ2-7): GAGVSQSPSNKVTEKGKDVELRCDPISGHTALYWYRQSLGQGLEFLIYFQGNSAPDKSGLPSDRFSAERTGGSVSTLTIQRTQQEDSAVYLCASSNDSNSYEQYFGPGTRLTVT.

With respect to this clone: The DNA ends 3 residues before the CDR3 does, and the rest of the CDR3 is filled in from the germline J gene. This CDR3 is also generated by other DNA sequences in the sample. The V call is TRBV7-9, the J call TRBJ2-7; TRBD1 matches at 7 bases. Trimming cost V 5 bases and J 4 bases; bases outside gene matches: 11. This CDR3 is 15 amino acids long. Germline V gene lookup returns CDR1 SEHNR and CDR2 FQNEAQ (reference sequence). The CDR3 region is CASSPSGTVSYEQYF. CDR3 DNA (partial): TGTGCCAGCAGCCCATCCGGGACAGTCTCTTACGAG.

The sample holds a few counts of this clone. The read ends 3 residues before the CDR3 terminus; that terminus is restored from the germline J gene. The V call is TRBV18, the J call TRBJ1-6; D ambiguous. Germline CDR1 and CDR2: KGHSH and LQKENI. Trimming removed 2 bases at V and 8 bases at J, with 13 bases between. The CDR3 length is 15 residues. The sequenced CDR3 bases are TGTGCCAGCTCACCAGGCCCCCTTGCGGATTCACCC. This codes for CASSPGPLADSP. The whole CDR3 reads CASSPGPLADSPLHF.

The CDR3 loop reads CASSPPVLAGDNEQFF. CDR3 DNA, as far as it was read: TGTGCCAGCTCACCACCAGTTCTAGCGGGCGACAATGAG. The chain employs TRBV18 and TRBJ2-1; 8 nucleotides agree with TRBD2. The CDR3 is cut off 3 residues early in the read; its end comes from the germline J gene. The CDR3 has 16 residues. The germline CDR1 and CDR2 sequences are KGHSH and LQKENI. The V gene end was trimmed by 0 bases and the J gene end by 5 bases; junction bases not matched to a gene: 6.

To note about this clone: The read stops 3 residues short of the end of the CDR3; the missing end is completed from the germline J gene. The chain uses TRBV19 and TRBJ1-3, with unresolved D. The length of the CDR3 is 13 residues. Germline V lookup: CDR1 LNHDA, CDR2 SQIVND (reference sequence). V dropped 6 bases and J dropped 3 bases, with 9 bases sitting between them. CDR3 DNA (partial): TGTGCCAGTAGAATCATCAATGGAAACACC. This gives the protein CASRIINGNT. The CDR3 in full is CASRIINGNTIYF.

In regard to this clone: The read finishes 3 residues shy of the CDR3 end, and the germline J gene is used to complete it. The gene calls are TRBV18 and TRBJ1-2; D is perhaps TRBD1 (5 bases). With 3 bases removed from V and 1 base from J, the gap between germline ends came to 12 bases. Germline assignment: CDR1 KGHSH and CDR2 LQKENI. The CDR3 covers 15 residues. The CDR3 DNA, read in part, is TGTGCCAGCTCACCGGGGACTGGGTTTAACTATGGC. This encodes CASSPGTGFNYG. In full, the CDR3 reads CASSPGTGFNYGYTF.

With regard to this clone: Sequencing ends 3 residues short of the CDR3 end; the germline J gene provides the rest. This rearrangement joins TRBV7-9 to TRBJ1-5; weak D call: TRBD1 (5 bases). The CDR3 consists of 15 residues. From germline, CDR1 is SEHNR and CDR2 FQNEAQ (reference sequence). The V end lost 0 bases, the J end lost 2 bases, and 8 bases lay between the germline ends. The CDR3 loop is CASSLAGVGNQPQHF. The sequenced CDR3 bases are TGTGCCAGCAGCTTAGCAGGGGTAGGCAATCAGCCC.

This clone was observed many times. The CDR3 is cut off 3 residues early in the read; its end comes from the germline J gene. The V gene is TRBV20-1, the J gene TRBJ2-2, with TRBD2 as a possible D gene (7 bases). Germline CDR1 is DFQATT and CDR2 is SNEGSKA (reference sequence). Trimming took off 6 bases at V and 5 bases at J, with 19 bases between the two ends. The CDR3 has 15 residues. CDR3 amino acids: CSAQGGGAPTGELFF. The DNA read from the CDR3 is TGCAGTGCCCAGGGTGGGGGGGCCCCGACCGGGGAG.

As regards this clone: The CDR3 end lies 3 residues beyond the end of the read and is filled in from the germline J gene. The V call is TRBV7-2, the J call TRBJ2-7; possible D gene TRBD2, 5 bases. The V and J ends lost 5 bases and 4 bases respectively, with 15 bases between them. Germline V gene lookup returns CDR1 SGHTA and CDR2 FQGNSA. The CDR3 is 14 residues long. CDR3 DNA, as far as it was read: TGTGCCAGCAGCACCATTCGGGGAGAGTACGAG. It translates to CASSTIRGEYE. The CDR3 in its entirety is CASSTIRGEYEQYF.